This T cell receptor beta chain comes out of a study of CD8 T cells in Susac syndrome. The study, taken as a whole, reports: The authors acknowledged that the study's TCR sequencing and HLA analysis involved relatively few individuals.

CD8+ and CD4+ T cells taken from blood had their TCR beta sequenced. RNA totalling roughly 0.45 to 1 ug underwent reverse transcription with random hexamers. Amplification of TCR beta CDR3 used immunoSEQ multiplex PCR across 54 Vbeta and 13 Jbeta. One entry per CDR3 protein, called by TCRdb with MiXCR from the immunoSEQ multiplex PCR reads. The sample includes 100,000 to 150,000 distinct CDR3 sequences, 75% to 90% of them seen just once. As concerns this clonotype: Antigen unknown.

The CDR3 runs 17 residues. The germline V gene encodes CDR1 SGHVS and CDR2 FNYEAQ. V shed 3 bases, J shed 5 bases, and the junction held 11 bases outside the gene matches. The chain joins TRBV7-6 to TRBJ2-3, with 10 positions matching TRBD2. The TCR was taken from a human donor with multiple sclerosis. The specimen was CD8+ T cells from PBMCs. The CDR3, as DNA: TGTGCCAGCAGCTTGACTTGGGGACTAGCGTCCTTAGATACGCAGTATTTT. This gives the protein CASSLTWGLASLDTQYF.